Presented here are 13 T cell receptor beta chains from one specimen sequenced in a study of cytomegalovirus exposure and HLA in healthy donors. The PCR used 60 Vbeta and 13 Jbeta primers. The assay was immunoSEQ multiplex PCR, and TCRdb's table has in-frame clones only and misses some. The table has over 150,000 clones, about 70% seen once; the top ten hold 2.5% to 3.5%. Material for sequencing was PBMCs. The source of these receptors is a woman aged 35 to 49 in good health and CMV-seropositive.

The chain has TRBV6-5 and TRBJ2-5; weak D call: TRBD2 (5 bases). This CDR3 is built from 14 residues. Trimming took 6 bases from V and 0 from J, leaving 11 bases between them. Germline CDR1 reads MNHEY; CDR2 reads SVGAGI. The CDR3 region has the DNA TGTGCCAGCAGCCCCCAGGAGGACCAAGAGACCCAGTACTTC. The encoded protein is CASSPQEDQETQYF.

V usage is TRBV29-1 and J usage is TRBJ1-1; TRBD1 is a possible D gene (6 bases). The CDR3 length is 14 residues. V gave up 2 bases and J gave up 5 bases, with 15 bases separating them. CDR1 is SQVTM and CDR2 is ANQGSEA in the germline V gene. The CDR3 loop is CSVEPRDTGTEAFF. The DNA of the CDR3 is TGCAGCGTTGAACCCCGGGACACGGGGACTGAAGCTTTCTTT.

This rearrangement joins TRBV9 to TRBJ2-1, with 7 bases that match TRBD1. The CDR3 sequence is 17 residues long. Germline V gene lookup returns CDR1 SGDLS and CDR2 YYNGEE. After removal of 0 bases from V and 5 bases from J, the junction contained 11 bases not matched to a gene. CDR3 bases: TGTGCCAGCAGCGTAGGAGGGCCGGGACAGCATAACAATGAGCAGTTCTTC. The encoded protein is CASSVGGPGQHNNEQFF.

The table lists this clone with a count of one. The CDR3 nucleotides are TGTGCCAGCAGCCCAGGGCAGGACAATGAGCAGTTCTTC. It specifies CASSPGQDNEQFF. The J gene is TRBJ2-1, the V gene TRBV28; a possible D gene is TRBD1 (5 bases). V lost 6 bases and J lost 5, with 11 bases in between. CDR1 MDHEN and CDR2 SYDVKM come from the germline V gene. This CDR3 has 13 amino acids.

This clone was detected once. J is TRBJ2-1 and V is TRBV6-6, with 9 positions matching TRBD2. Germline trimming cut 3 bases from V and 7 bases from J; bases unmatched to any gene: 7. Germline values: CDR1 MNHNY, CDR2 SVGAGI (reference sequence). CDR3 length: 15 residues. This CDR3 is CASSYSAGGQNEQFF. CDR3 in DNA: TGTGCCAGCAGTTATTCGGCGGGGGGGCAGAATGAGCAGTTCTTC.

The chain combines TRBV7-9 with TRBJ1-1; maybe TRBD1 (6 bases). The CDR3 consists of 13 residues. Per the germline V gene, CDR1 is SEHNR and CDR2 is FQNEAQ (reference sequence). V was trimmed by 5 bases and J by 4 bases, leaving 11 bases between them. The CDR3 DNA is TGTGCCAGCAGCCCGACAGGAAGCACTGAAGCTTTCTTT. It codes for CASSPTGSTEAFF. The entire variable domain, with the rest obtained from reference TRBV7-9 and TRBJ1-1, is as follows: DTGVSQNPRHKITKRGQNVTFRCDPISEHNRLYWYRQTLGQGPEFLTYFQNEAQLEKSRLLSDRFSAERPKGSFSTLEIQRTEQGDSAMYLCASSPTGSTEAFFGQGTRLTVV.

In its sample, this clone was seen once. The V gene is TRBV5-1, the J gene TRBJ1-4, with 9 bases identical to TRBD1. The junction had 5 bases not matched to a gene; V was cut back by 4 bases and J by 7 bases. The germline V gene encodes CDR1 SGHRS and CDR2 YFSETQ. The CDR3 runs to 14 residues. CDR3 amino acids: CASSRWTGVEKLFF. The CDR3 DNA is TGCGCCAGCAGCAGGTGGACAGGGGTTGAAAAACTGTTTTTT.

The CDR3 nucleotides read TGTGCCAGTAGTACCGTGGCAGTCTCACCCTTACAGCCCCAGCATTTT. It is translated as CASSTVAVSPLQPQHF. The chain uses TRBV19 and TRBJ1-5, with D hard to call. The V and J ends lost 4 bases and 7 bases respectively, with 20 bases between them. The CDR3 covers 16 residues. CDR1 is LNHDA, CDR2 SQIVND, per germline (reference sequence).

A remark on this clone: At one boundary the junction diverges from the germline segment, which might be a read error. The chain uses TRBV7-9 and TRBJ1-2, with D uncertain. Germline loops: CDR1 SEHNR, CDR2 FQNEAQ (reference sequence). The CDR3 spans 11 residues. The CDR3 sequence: CASSLESGYPF. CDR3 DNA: TGTGCCAGCAGCTTGGAGTCTGGCTACCCCTTC.

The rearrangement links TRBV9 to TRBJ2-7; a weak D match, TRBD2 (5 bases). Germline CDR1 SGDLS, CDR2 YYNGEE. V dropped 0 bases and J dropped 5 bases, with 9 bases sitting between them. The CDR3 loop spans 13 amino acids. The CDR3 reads CASSVGGRDEQYF. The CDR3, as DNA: TGTGCCAGCAGCGTAGGAGGGCGCGACGAGCAGTACTTC.

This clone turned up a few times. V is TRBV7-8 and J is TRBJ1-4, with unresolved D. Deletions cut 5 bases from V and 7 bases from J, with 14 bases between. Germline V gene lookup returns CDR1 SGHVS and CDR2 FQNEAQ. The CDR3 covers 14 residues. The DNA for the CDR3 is TGTGCCAGCAGCCATAATTCGGGTATTGAAAAACTGTTTTTT. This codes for CASSHNSGIEKLFF.

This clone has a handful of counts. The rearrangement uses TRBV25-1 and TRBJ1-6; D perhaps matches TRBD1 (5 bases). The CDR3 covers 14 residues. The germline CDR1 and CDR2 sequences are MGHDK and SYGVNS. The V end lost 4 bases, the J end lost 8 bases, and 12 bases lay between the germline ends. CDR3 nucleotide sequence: TGTGCCAGCAGTGCTCCAGGGTTTGATTCACCCCTCCACTTT. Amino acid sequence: CASSAPGFDSPLHF.

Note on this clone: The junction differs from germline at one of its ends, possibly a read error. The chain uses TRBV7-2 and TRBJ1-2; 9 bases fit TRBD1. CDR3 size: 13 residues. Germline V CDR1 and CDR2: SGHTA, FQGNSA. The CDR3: CASSLTTGGGYPF. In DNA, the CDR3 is TGTGCCAGCAGCTTAACGACAGGGGGAGGCTACCCCTTC.